These 23 T cell receptor beta chains were all obtained from the same sample, sequenced in a study of blood T cell repertoires in COVID-19. The data were produced by immunoSEQ multiplex PCR, yet TCRdb's version contains in-frame clones alone and is incomplete. The sample includes roughly 300,000 clones, around 88% of them seen just once. Input material: peripheral blood. The source of these receptors is a woman aged 50 to 60 with acute or convalescent COVID-19.

The chain recombines TRBV10-1 with TRBJ1-1; the D gene is possibly TRBD1 (5 bases). Germline lookup yields CDR1 WNHNN and CDR2 SYGVQD (reference sequence). Between the trimmed V and J ends, which lost 2 bases and 0 bases, there was a span of 7 bases. This CDR3 has 14 amino acids. The CDR3 loop reads CASSEGGVNTEAFF. The CDR3, as DNA: TGCGCCAGCAGTGAGGGAGGGGTGAACACTGAAGCTTTCTTT.

J is TRBJ2-1 and V is TRBV5-1, with D perhaps matching TRBD1 (6 bases). Germline loops: CDR1 SGHRS, CDR2 YFSETQ. V dropped 0 bases and J dropped 0 bases, with 13 bases sitting between them. There are 17 residues in the CDR3. DNA of the CDR3: TGCGCCAGCAGCTTGGTTGTCTTAGGGGGCTCCTACAATGAGCAGTTCTTC. Amino acid sequence: CASSLVVLGGSYNEQFF.

Points on this clone: Other nucleotide sequences in the sample specify the same CDR3. V and J are TRBV5-1 and TRBJ2-1; the match to TRBD1 covers 8 bases. This CDR3 has 15 amino acids. V trimming: 0 bases; J trimming: 5 bases; junction bases outside the gene matches: 4. Looked up from germline, CDR1 is SGHRS and CDR2 is YFSETQ. CDR3 sequence (DNA): TGCGCCAGCAGCTTGGCAGGGGGCGGAAACAATGAGCAGTTCTTC. Its translation is CASSLAGGGNNEQFF.

The chain joins TRBV4-1 to TRBJ1-4, with D tentatively TRBD1 (5 bases). Trimming pared 4 bases from V and 4 bases from J, leaving 10 bases between. The germline V gene has CDR1 MGHRA and CDR2 YSYEKL. The CDR3 is 14 residues long. CDR3 sequence (DNA): TGCGCCAGCAGCCCTTGGGGGGGTAATGAAAAACTGTTTTTT. Translated, it gives CASSPWGGNEKLFF.

Points on this clone: The sample contains more than one DNA sequence encoding this CDR3. The V gene is TRBV7-2, the J gene TRBJ2-7; TRBD2 matches at 11 bases. The CDR3 is made up of 15 amino acids. Trimming removed 3 bases from V and 0 bases from J; junction bases left unmatched: 1. The germline V gene has CDR1 SGHTA and CDR2 FQGNSA. For the CDR3, the DNA is TGTGCCAGCAGCTTGGGACTAGCGGCCTCCTACGAGCAGTACTTC. It is translated as CASSLGLAASYEQYF.

The J gene is TRBJ1-2, the V gene TRBV4-3; 9 bases are shared with TRBD1. Germline V gene lookup returns CDR1 LGHNA and CDR2 YSLEER. With V trimmed by 4 bases and J by 2 bases, 2 bases remained unmatched. The CDR3 covers 14 residues. The CDR3 protein is CASSPGQGNYGYTF. The CDR3 coding sequence is TGCGCCAGCAGCCCAGGACAGGGGAACTATGGCTACACCTTC.

The V call is TRBV3-1 (or the pseudogene TRBV3-2), the J call TRBJ1-4; possible D gene TRBD1, 6 bases. Deletions cut 4 bases from V and 4 bases from J, with 13 bases between. The V gene's germline CDR1 is LGHDT and CDR2 YNNKEL (reference sequence). The CDR3 spans 15 residues. CDR3 sequence: CASSPRTDLNEKLFF. As DNA, the CDR3 is TGTGCCAGCAGCCCCCGGACAGATCTTAATGAAAAACTGTTTTTT.

The CDR3 bases are TGTGCCAGTAGTATGGGGCTTCGGGGGGTAGACCGGAACACCGGGGAGCTGTTTTTT. Translating gives CASSMGLRGVDRNTGELFF. The chain combines TRBV19 with TRBJ2-2; 7 bases match TRBD2. The CDR3 runs to 19 residues. Germline assignment: CDR1 LNHDA and CDR2 SQIVND (reference sequence). Trimming removed 3 bases from V and 1 base from J; junction bases left unmatched: 14. Based on the CDR3 plus reference TRBV19 and TRBJ2-2, the full variable domain is DGGITQSPKYLFRKEGQNVTLSCEQNLNHDAMYWYRQDPGQGLRLIYYSQIVNDFQKGDIAEGYSVSREKKESFPLTVTSAQKNPTAFYLCASSMGLRGVDRNTGELFFGEGSRLTVL.

The chain employs TRBV12-5 and TRBJ1-3, with TRBD1 matching over 8 bases. CDR1 and CDR2 from the germline V gene are LGHNT and FRNRAP. The CDR3 loop spans 14 amino acids. J was trimmed by 4 bases and V by 5 bases; bases with no gene match: 4. In DNA, the CDR3 is TGTGCTAGTGGTACCGGGACAGGAGGAAACACCATATATTTT. Translated, it gives CASGTGTGGNTIYF.

The chain employs TRBV6-5 and TRBJ2-7, with 7 positions matching TRBD2. Losses at the gene ends were 2 bases for V and 1 base for J; bases not matched to a gene: 2. The CDR3 length is 14 residues. CDR1 is MNHEY, CDR2 SVGAGI, per germline. Here the CDR3 reads CASSYERDSYEQYF. The CDR3 DNA reads as TGTGCCAGCAGTTACGAGCGGGATTCCTACGAGCAGTACTTC.

The rearrangement uses TRBV10-2 and TRBJ2-7, with 10 bases aligning to TRBD2. CDR1 and CDR2 from the germline V gene are WSHSY and SAAADI. The CDR3 is made up of 16 amino acids. V lost 2 bases, J lost 6 bases, and 10 bases stayed unmatched. The DNA for the CDR3 is TGCGCCAGCAGTGAGCAGGCTAGCGGGAGAATGGGCGAGCAGTACTTC. Its protein product is CASSEQASGRMGEQYF.

This sequence joins TRBV28 and TRBJ1-4, with 10 bases matching TRBD1. V lost 6 bases to trimming and J lost 5 bases; unmatched junction nucleotides: 3. The germline gives CDR1 MDHEN, CDR2 SYDVKM. The CDR3 has 14 amino acids. Written as DNA, the CDR3 is TGTGCCAGCAGGTCGGGACAGGGGAATGAAAAACTGTTTTTT. Its translation is CASRSGQGNEKLFF.

The V and J genes are TRBV12-3 or TRBV12-4 and TRBJ2-7, with D possibly being TRBD2 (6 bases). The V gene lost 5 bases and the J gene lost 2 bases, with 10 bases spanning the gap. The CDR3 has 13 amino acids. CDR3 sequence: CASSPRETYEQYV. The CDR3 region has the DNA TGTGCCAGCAGTCCCCGGGAGACCTACGAGCAGTACGTC.

This rearrangement joins TRBV6-6 to TRBJ1-1; possibly TRBD1 for D (5 bases). CDR1 is MNHNY and CDR2 is SVGAGI in the germline V gene (reference sequence). The CDR3 has 13 amino acids. Trimming took 2 bases from V and 7 from J, leaving 11 bases between them. CDR3 bases: TGTGCCAGCAGTTACAAGGGGCAGGATGAAGCTTTCTTT. Its translation is CASSYKGQDEAFF.

There are a few counts of this clone. This rearrangement joins TRBV2 to TRBJ2-2, with D possibly TRBD2 on 5 matching bases. The CDR3 spans 14 residues. Per the germline V gene, CDR1 is SNHLY and CDR2 is FYNNEI. V lost 2 bases and J lost 6, with 10 bases in between. Written as DNA, the CDR3 is TGTGCCAGCAGTGAATGGAGGAAGCCCGGGGAGCTGTTTTTT. It is translated as CASSEWRKPGELFF.

The genes are TRBV23-1 and TRBJ2-5; 9 bases align to TRBD2. TRBV23-1 is classed as an ORF, of uncertain function. The J segment lost 5 bases and the V segment lost 4 bases, leaving 8 bases of the junction unmatched. The CDR3 runs 15 residues. The CDR3 sequence is CASSLRLAGYETQYF. The CDR3 nucleotides read TGCGCCAGCAGTCTTCGGCTAGCGGGATATGAGACCCAGTACTTC.

This sequence joins TRBV4-2 and TRBJ1-2; 7 nucleotides agree with TRBD1. The CDR3 sequence is 18 residues long. The germline V gene has CDR1 LGHNA and CDR2 YNFKEQ. Trimming took 0 bases from V and 2 from J; bases not matched to a gene: 12. CDR3 sequence reads: CASSQDLERGGLNYGYTF. CDR3 nucleotide sequence: TGTGCCAGCAGCCAAGATTTGGAACGAGGGGGCCTCAACTATGGCTACACCTTC.

The chain uses TRBV5-1 and TRBJ2-7; D uncertain. CDR1 is SGHRS and CDR2 is YFSETQ in the germline V gene. The V end was cut by 0 bases, the J end by 7 bases, with 11 bases between. The CDR3 has 13 amino acids. CDR3 protein: CASSLGFSGEQYV. The CDR3 DNA reads TGCGCCAGCAGCTTGGGGTTCTCCGGGGAGCAGTACGTC.

In its sample, this clone was seen once. The chain links TRBV18 to TRBJ1-1; D is ambiguous. The germline V and J ends were trimmed by 3 bases and 7 bases, with 12 bases remaining between them. This CDR3 has 13 residues. Germline values: CDR1 KGHSH, CDR2 LQKENI. For the CDR3, the DNA is TGTGCCAGCTCACCCTCGTCCGGGGATGAAGCTTTCTTT. Residues: CASSPSSGDEAFF.

This rearrangement joins TRBV11-2 to TRBJ2-3; a weak D match, TRBD1 (6 bases). Germline V gene sequence: CDR1 SGHAT, CDR2 FQNNGV. V lost 5 bases, J lost 3 bases, and 9 bases lay in between. The length of the CDR3 is 13 residues. CDR3 in amino acids: CASSPGQTDTQYF. CDR3 DNA: TGTGCCAGCAGCCCAGGACAGACAGATACGCAGTATTTT. Complete variable domain (other parts from reference TRBV11-2 and TRBJ2-3): EAGVAQSPRYKIIEKRQSVAFWCNPISGHATLYWYQQILGQGPKLLIQFQNNGVVDDSQLPKDRFSAERLKGVDSTLKIQPAKLEDSAVYLCASSPGQTDTQYFGPGTRLTVL.

The V and J genes are TRBV6-5 and TRBJ1-1; D is unclear. The ends were cut back, 2 bases at V and 4 bases at J, with 17 bases in the middle. Germline loops: CDR1 MNHEY, CDR2 SVGAGI. This CDR3 is 16 amino acids long. The chain's CDR3 is CASSYAMNLGSTEAFF. The CDR3 bases are TGTGCCAGCAGTTACGCGATGAATCTTGGTAGCACTGAAGCTTTCTTT.

The V call is TRBV7-9, the J call TRBJ1-1; 9 nucleotides match TRBD1. The trim removed 5 bases at V and 0 bases at J, leaving 4 bases unmatched. Germline CDR1 is SEHNR and CDR2 is FQNEAQ (reference sequence). CDR3 size: 15 residues. CDR3 sequence: CASSLTGGMNTEAFF. DNA of the CDR3: TGTGCCAGCAGCCTGACAGGGGGTATGAACACTGAAGCTTTCTTT.

This clone was observed a single time. The chain is built from TRBV11-3 and TRBJ2-1, with 7 bases fitting TRBD2. Germline V gives CDR1 SGHNT, CDR2 YENEEA. This CDR3 spans 13 amino acids. Trimming removed 3 bases from V and 10 bases from J; junction bases left unmatched: 6. CDR3 sequence reads: CASSLREGSEQFF. The CDR3 DNA reads as TGTGCCAGCAGCTTGAGGGAGGGCAGCGAGCAGTTCTTC.